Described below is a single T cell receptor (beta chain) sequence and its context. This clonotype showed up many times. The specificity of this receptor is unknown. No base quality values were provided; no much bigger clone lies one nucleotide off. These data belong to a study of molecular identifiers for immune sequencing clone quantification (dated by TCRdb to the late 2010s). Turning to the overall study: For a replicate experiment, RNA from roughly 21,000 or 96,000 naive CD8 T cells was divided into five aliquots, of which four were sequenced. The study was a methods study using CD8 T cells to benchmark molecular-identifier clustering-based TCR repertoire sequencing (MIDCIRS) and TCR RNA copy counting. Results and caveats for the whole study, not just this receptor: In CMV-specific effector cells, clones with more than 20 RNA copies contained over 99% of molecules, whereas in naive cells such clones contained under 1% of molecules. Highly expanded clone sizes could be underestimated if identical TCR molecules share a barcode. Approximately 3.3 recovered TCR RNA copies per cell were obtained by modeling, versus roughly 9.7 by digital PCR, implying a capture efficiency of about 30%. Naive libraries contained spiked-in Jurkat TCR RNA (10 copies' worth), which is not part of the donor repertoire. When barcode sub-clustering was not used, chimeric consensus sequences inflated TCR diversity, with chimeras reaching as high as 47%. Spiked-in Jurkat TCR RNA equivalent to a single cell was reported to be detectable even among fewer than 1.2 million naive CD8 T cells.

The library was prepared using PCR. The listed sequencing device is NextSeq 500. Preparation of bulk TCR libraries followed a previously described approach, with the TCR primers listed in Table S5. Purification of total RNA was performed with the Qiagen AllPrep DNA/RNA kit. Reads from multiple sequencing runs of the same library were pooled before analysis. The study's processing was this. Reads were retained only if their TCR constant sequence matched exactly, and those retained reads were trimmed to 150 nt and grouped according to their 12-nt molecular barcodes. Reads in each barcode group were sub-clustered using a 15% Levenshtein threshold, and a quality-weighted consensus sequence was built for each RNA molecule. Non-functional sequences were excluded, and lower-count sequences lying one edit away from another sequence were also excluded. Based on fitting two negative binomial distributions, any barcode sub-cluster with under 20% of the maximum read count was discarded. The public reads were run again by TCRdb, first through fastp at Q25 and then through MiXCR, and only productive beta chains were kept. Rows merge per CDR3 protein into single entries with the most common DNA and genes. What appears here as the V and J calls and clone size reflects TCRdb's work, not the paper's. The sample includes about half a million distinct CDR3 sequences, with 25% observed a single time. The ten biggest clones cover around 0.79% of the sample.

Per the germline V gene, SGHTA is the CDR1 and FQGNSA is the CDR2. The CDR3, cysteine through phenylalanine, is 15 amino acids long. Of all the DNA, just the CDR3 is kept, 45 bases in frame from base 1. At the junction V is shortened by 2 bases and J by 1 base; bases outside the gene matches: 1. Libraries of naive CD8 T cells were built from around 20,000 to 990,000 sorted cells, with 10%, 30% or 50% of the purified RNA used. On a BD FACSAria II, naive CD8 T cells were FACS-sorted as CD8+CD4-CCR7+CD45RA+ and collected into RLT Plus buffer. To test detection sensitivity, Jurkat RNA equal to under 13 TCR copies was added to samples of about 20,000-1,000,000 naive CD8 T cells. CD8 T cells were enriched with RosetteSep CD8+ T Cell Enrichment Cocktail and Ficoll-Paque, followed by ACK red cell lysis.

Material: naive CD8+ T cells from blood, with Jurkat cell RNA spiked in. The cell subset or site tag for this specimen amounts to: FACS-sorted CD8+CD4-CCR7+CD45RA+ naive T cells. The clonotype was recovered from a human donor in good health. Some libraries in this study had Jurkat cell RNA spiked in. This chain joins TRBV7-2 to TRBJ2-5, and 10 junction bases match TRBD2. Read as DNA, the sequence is TGTGCCAGCAGCTTAAGCGGGGGGGCCCAAGAGACCCAGTACTTC. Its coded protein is CASSLSGGAQETQYF. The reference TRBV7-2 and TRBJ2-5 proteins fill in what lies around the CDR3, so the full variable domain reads GAGVSQSPSNKVTEKGKDVELRCDPISGHTALYWYRQSLGQGLEFLIYFQGNSAPDKSGLPSDRFSAERTGGSVSTLTIQRTQQEDSAVYLCASSLSGGAQETQYFGPGTRLLVL.